The rows below give T cell receptor beta chains drawn from one sample of a study of cytomegalovirus exposure and HLA in healthy donors. Libraries were prepared by immunoSEQ multiplex PCR; TCRdb keeps only in-frame clonotypes and omits some of them. This table has 150,000 to 200,000 clones, roughly 80% appearing once. The sequenced sample consisted of PBMCs. These receptors were obtained from a man between 35 and 55 years old in good health and CMV-seropositive. Both conserved end residues are part of each CDR3. D genes are given only for firm matches.

D gene: TRBD1
V gene: TRBV10-3
J gene: TRBJ2-3
CDR3 protein: CAISDGNRGADTQYF

D gene: -
V gene: TRBV6-5
J gene: TRBJ1-3
CDR3 protein: CASSYGQGNTIYF

D gene: -
V gene: TRBV5-6
J gene: TRBJ2-3
CDR3 protein: CASSLSGGPDTQYF

D gene: TRBD1
V gene: TRBV29-1
J gene: TRBJ1-1
CDR3 protein: CSVGTGGARAEAFF

D gene: -
V gene: TRBV9
J gene: TRBJ2-2
CDR3 protein: CASSVASPLTGELFF

D gene: -
V gene: TRBV28
J gene: TRBJ2-7
CDR3 protein: CASTKGYEQYF

D gene: -
V gene: TRBV5-6
J gene: TRBJ2-4
CDR3 protein: CASSSAWGVGNIQYF

D gene: -
V gene: TRBV27
J gene: TRBJ2-4
CDR3 protein: CASSLPGRGIQYF

D gene: -
V gene: TRBV4-2
J gene: TRBJ1-5
CDR3 protein: CASSQATGNNQPQHF

D gene: TRBD1
V gene: TRBV18
J gene: TRBJ2-2
CDR3 protein: CASSPRTGVNTGELFF

D gene: TRBD1
V gene: TRBV6-5
J gene: TRBJ2-7
CDR3 protein: CASSPFGQGAYEQYF

D gene: -
V gene: TRBV7-9
J gene: TRBJ2-7
CDR3 protein: CASSFPLDLGEQYF

D gene: -
V gene: TRBV4-3
J gene: TRBJ2-2
CDR3 protein: CASSQGGGMKKDTGELFF

D gene: TRBD2
V gene: TRBV7-6
J gene: TRBJ2-1
CDR3 protein: CASSLLDSSGGPYNEQFF

D gene: -
V gene: TRBV6-6
J gene: TRBJ2-7
CDR3 protein: CAILNRVTYEQYF

D gene: TRBD2
V gene: TRBV30
J gene: TRBJ2-5
CDR3 protein: CAWIPRWSSGGVKTQYF

D gene: TRBD1
V gene: TRBV9
J gene: TRBJ1-4
CDR3 protein: CASSPGTGTLYEKLFF

D gene: TRBD1
V gene: TRBV15
J gene: TRBJ1-1
CDR3 protein: CATSRGGTANTEAFF

D gene: -
V gene: TRBV6-1
J gene: -
CDR3 protein: CASSASAYEQYF

D gene: -
V gene: TRBV20-1
J gene: TRBJ2-3
CDR3 protein: CSATGADTQYF

D gene: -
V gene: TRBV5-4
J gene: TRBJ2-1
CDR3 protein: CASSLTSSYNEQFF

D gene: -
V gene: TRBV14
J gene: TRBJ2-7
CDR3 protein: CASSHQGGEQYF

D gene: -
V gene: TRBV19
J gene: TRBJ2-3
CDR3 protein: CASSGSLYTQYF

D gene: TRBD1
V gene: TRBV4-1
J gene: TRBJ2-2
CDR3 protein: CASKGQGLGELFF

D gene: TRBD1
V gene: TRBV30
J gene: TRBJ2-7
CDR3 protein: CAWNPDRGPYEQYF

D gene: TRBD2
V gene: TRBV5-1
J gene: -
CDR3 protein: CASSPSSGASYEQYF

D gene: TRBD2
V gene: TRBV13
J gene: TRBJ2-3
CDR3 protein: CASSSRTSGAGDTQYF

D gene: TRBD1
V gene: TRBV6-6
J gene: TRBJ1-1
CDR3 protein: CAYSDRVYTEAFF

D gene: TRBD1
V gene: TRBV19
J gene: TRBJ2-7
CDR3 protein: CASKARAQQGQIEQYF

D gene: -
V gene: TRBV7-8
J gene: TRBJ1-1
CDR3 protein: CASSLGGSRIAEAFF

D gene: TRBD1
V gene: TRBV29-1
J gene: TRBJ2-7
CDR3 protein: CSVGTGRTYEQYF

D gene: TRBD1
V gene: TRBV28
J gene: TRBJ1-1
CDR3 protein: CASSYPGGGTEAFF

D gene: -
V gene: TRBV4-1
J gene: TRBJ1-2
CDR3 protein: CASSQLQGAGYGYTF

D gene: TRBD1
V gene: TRBV7-6
J gene: TRBJ2-7
CDR3 protein: CASSLVLGTDSYEQYF

D gene: TRBD1
V gene: TRBV2
J gene: TRBJ2-1
CDR3 protein: CASRSTGGNYNEQFF

D gene: TRBD2
V gene: TRBV7-9
J gene: TRBJ2-3
CDR3 protein: CASSTSGGADTQYF